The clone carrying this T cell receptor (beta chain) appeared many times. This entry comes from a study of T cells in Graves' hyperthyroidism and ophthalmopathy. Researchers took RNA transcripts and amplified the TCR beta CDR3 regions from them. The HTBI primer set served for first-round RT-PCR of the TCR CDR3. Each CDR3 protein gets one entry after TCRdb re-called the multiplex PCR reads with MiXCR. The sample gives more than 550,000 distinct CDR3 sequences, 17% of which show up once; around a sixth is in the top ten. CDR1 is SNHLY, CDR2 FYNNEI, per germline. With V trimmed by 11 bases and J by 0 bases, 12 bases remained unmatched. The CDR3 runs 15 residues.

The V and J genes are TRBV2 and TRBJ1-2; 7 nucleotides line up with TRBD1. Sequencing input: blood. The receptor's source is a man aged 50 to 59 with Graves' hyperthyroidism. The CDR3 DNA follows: TGTGCCGGATCTGCCGGGACAGCGACTAACTATGGCTACACCTTC. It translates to CAGSAGTATNYGYTF.